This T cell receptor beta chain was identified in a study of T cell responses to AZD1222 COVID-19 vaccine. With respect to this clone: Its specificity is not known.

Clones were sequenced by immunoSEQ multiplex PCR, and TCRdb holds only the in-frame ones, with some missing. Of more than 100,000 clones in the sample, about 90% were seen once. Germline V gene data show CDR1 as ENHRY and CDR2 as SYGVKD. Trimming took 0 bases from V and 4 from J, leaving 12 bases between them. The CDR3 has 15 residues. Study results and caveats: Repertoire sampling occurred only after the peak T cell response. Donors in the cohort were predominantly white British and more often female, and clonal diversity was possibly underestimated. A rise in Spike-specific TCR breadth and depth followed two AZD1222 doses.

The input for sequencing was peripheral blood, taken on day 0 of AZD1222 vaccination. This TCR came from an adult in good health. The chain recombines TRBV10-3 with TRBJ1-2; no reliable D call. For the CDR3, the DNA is TGTGCCATCAGTGAGTCAAGGGAGGGCCCCTATGGCTACACCTTC. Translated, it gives CAISESREGPYGYTF.